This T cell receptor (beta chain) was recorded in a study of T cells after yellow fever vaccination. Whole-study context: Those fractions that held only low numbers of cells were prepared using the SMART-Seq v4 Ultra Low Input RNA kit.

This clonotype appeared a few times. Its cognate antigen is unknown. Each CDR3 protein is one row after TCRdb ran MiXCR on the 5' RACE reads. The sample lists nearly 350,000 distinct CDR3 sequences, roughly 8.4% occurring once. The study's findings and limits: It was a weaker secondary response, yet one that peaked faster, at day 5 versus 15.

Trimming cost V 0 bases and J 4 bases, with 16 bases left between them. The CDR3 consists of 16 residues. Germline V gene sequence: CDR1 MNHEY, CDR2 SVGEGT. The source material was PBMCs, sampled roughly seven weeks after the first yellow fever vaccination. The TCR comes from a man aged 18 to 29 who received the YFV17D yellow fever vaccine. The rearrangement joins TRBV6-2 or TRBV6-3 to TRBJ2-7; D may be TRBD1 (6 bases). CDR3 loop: CASSYSGGRGVYEQYV. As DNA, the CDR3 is TGTGCCAGCAGTTACTCAGGCGGCAGGGGTGTGTACGAGCAGTACGTC.